The sequence of this T cell receptor (beta chain) was determined in a study of Graves' ophthalmopathy and Graves' hyperthyroidism. Looking at the study overall: Specimen type is peripheral blood, obtained at initial diagnosis before any treatment.

Whole-study results and caveats: Separation of ophthalmopathy from stable hyperthyroidism was achieved by a 13-signature model, at around 88% sensitivity and roughly 81% specificity.

Other autoimmune diseases, uncontrolled infections, pregnancy and lactation each led to patient exclusion. The authors diagnosed from clinical symptoms, serum thyroxine, TRAb, thyroid ultrasound and orbital computed tomography. CDR1 and CDR2 from the germline V gene are MDHEN and SYDVKM. The CDR3 totals 14 residues. V trimming: 6 bases; J trimming: 4 bases; junction bases outside the gene matches: 4. RNA transcripts served as template for amplifying TCR beta CDR3 sequences. An initial RT-PCR round employing HTBI primers preceded a second-round multiplex PCR. TCRdb re-called the multiplex PCR reads with MiXCR, one entry per CDR3 protein. The profile shows some 380,000 distinct CDR3 sequences, approximately 15% of them singletons. A remark on this clonotype: Antigen specificity is unknown.

The V call is TRBV28, the J call TRBJ2-7; TRBD2 matches 12 bases. This receptor was obtained from a woman younger than 30 with stable Graves' hyperthyroidism. The sample consisted of peripheral blood. Here the CDR3 reads CASSQLAGGYEQYF. The CDR3 region has the DNA TGTGCCAGCAGCCAACTAGCGGGAGGTTACGAGCAGTACTTC.